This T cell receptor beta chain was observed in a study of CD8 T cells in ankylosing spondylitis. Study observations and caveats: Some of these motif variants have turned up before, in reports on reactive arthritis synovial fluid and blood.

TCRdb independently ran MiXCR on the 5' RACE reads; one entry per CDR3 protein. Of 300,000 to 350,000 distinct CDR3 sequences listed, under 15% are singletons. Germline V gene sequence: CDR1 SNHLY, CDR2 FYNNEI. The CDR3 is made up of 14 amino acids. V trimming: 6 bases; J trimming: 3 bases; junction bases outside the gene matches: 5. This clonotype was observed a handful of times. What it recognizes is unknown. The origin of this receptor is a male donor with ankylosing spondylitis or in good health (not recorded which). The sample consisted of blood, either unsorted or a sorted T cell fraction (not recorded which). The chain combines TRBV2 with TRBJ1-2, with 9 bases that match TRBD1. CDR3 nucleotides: TGTGCCAGCAGCCGGGACAGGGACGACTATGGCTACACCTTC. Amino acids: CASSRDRDDYGYTF.